This T cell receptor beta chain was obtained from a study of shared clonotypes between healthy human individuals. Here immunoSEQ multiplex PCR was the method, and the copy in TCRdb shows in-frame clones only, minus some. Among about 490,000 clones listed, roughly 78% were seen once. Unsorted material relied on tens of millions of PBMCs as the source of genomic DNA. J gave up 9 bases and V 2 bases, and 4 bases lay outside the gene matches. CDR3 length: 14 amino acids. Germline loops: CDR1 MNHEY, CDR2 SVGAGI. The chain couples TRBV6-5 to TRBJ2-1; 10 bases agree with TRBD2. Sequenced: PBMCs. This TCR derives from a middle-aged woman in good health. Some clones in this sample may be carry-over from other donors' samples. The CDR3 DNA is TGTGCCAGCAGTTACGAGCGGGAGGGGTTTGAGCAGTTCTTC. Its protein is CASSYEREGFEQFF.